This T cell receptor (beta chain) originates from a study of CD8 T cells in ankylosing spondylitis. TCRdb fed the 5' RACE reads into MiXCR, producing one record per CDR3 protein. The profile shows 150,000 or so distinct CDR3 sequences, roughly 10% of them singletons. Germline V gene data show CDR1 as MNHEY and CDR2 as SMNVEV (reference sequence). V was pared by 8 bases and J by 1 base, with 11 bases between. The CDR3 runs 13 residues. V usage is TRBV27 and J usage is TRBJ1-1; D is undetermined. The clonotype originates from a female donor with ankylosing spondylitis or in good health (not recorded which). The sequenced sample was blood, either unsorted or a sorted T cell fraction (not recorded which). The CDR3 sequence: CASGEGWNTEAFF. CDR3 bases: TGTGCCAGCGGCGAAGGATGGAACACTGAAGCTTTCTTT.